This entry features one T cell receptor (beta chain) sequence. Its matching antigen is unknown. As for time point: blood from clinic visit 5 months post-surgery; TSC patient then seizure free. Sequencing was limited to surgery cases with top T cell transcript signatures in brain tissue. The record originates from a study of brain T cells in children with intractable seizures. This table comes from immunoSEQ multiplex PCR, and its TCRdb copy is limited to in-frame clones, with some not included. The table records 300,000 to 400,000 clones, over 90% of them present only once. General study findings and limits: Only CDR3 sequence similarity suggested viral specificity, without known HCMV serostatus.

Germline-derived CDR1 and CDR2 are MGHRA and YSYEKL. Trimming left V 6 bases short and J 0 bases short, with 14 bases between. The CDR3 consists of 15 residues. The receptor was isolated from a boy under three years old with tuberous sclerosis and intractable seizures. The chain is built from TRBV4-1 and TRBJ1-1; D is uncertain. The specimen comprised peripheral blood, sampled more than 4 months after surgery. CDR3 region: CASSPLELMNTEAFF. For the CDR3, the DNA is TGCGCCAGCAGTCCCCTTGAACTCATGAACACTGAAGCTTTCTTT.